These 18 T cell receptor beta chains were sequenced from one sample in a study of T-cell reconstitution after alpha-beta-depleted transplantation in children. Unique molecular identifiers were used in preparing the TCRbeta library. Via MiXCR, TCRdb re-called the PCR reads, giving one row per CDR3 protein. The sample has around 450,000 distinct CDR3 sequences, over 40% seen once. The source material was PBMCs, sampled before TCRalphabeta/CD19-depleted stem cell transplant. All receptors come from a girl aged 2-10 years with aplastic anemia, due to receive a stem cell transplant.

The V and J genes are TRBV5-6 and TRBJ2-2; D gene uncertain. The ends were cut back, 0 bases at V and 3 bases at J, with 6 bases in the middle. Germline assignment: CDR1 SGHDT and CDR2 YYEEEE. The CDR3 is made up of 14 amino acids. CDR3 protein: CASSLDGYTGELFF. The CDR3, as DNA: TGTGCCAGCAGCTTGGACGGGTACACCGGGGAGCTGTTTTTT.

This clonotype occurred a few times. With a much larger clone just one base away, this may be a read error. The rearrangement joins TRBV29-1 to TRBJ1-2, with no clear D. V lost 4 bases and J lost 2, with 5 bases in between. The CDR3 consists of 11 residues. The germline V gene has CDR1 SQVTM and CDR2 ANQGSEA. CDR3 coding DNA: TGCAGCGTTGGGCACAACTATGGCTACACCTTC. It encodes CSVGHNYGYTF.

This clonotype was detected a few times. The V and J genes are TRBV12-3 or TRBV12-4 and TRBJ2-7, with D hard to call. V lost 5 bases and J 2 bases, leaving 13 bases between the germline ends. The CDR3 totals 14 residues. CDR3 amino acids: CASSRRTEPYEQYF. CDR3 DNA sequence: TGTGCCAGCAGTCGCCGGACGGAGCCCTACGAGCAGTACTTC.

This clonotype was counted at least ten times. The chain joins TRBV20-1 to TRBJ1-4, with D possibly TRBD1 on 6 matching bases. This CDR3 spans 15 amino acids. Trimming cost V 5 bases and J 4 bases, with 17 bases left between them. Per the germline V gene, CDR1 is DFQATT and CDR2 is SNEGSKA (reference sequence). CDR3 DNA sequence: TGCAGTGCTCCTACCCCGAGGGGGATTAATGAAAAACTGTTTTTT. Amino acids: CSAPTPRGINEKLFF.

V usage is TRBV20-1 and J usage is TRBJ2-1; 9 bases map to TRBD2. Germline lookup yields CDR1 DFQATT and CDR2 SNEGSKA (reference sequence). The CDR3 is 15 amino acids. Trimming took 0 bases from V and 4 from J; bases not matched to a gene: 4. In DNA form, the CDR3 reads TGCAGTGCTAGAGAGGGGGCGGGAGGGTACAATGAGCAGTTCTTC. It yields the protein CSAREGAGGYNEQFF.

As DNA, the CDR3 is TGTGCCAGCAGCGAGGGGGACTCCTACGAGCAGTACTTC. Protein sequence: CASSEGDSYEQYF. The V and J genes are TRBV7-8 and TRBJ2-7; D is possibly TRBD1 (6 bases). Per germline, CDR1 SGHVS and CDR2 FQNEAQ. The V end was cut by 5 bases, the J end by 0 bases, with 8 bases between. The CDR3 has 13 amino acids.

This clonotype was counted between two and nine times. This rearrangement joins TRBV6-5 to TRBJ2-1; D not certain. Germline lookup yields CDR1 MNHEY and CDR2 SVGAGI. Trimming pared 0 bases from V and 2 bases from J, leaving 14 bases between. The CDR3 contains 17 residues. In DNA form, the CDR3 reads TGTGCCAGCAGTTACTCGAACCGCGCTATGGCCTACAATGAGCAGTTCTTC. Residues: CASSYSNRAMAYNEQFF.

This clonotype was recorded many times. The rearrangement uses TRBV5-1 and TRBJ2-2, with 10 bases lining up with TRBD2. J was trimmed by 4 bases and V by 4 bases; bases with no gene match: 7. There are 16 residues in the CDR3. The V gene's germline CDR1 is SGHRS and CDR2 YFSETQ. CDR3 DNA sequence: TGCGCCAGCAGCGTCATAGCGGGAGGCGGCACCGGGGAGCTGTTTTTT. Protein product: CASSVIAGGGTGELFF.

The chain employs TRBV29-1 and TRBJ2-5; 12 nucleotides match TRBD2. This CDR3 is 16 amino acids long. Trimming at V came to 0 bases and at J to 2 bases, leaving 4 bases not matched to a gene. CDR1 is SQVTM, CDR2 ANQGSEA, per germline. CDR3 nucleotides: TGCAGCGTTGAAGATCGGGGGACTAGCGGGCAAGAGACCCAGTACTTC. Protein sequence: CSVEDRGTSGQETQYF. Using reference TRBV29-1 and TRBJ2-5 for the parts outside the CDR3, the full variable domain is SAVISQKPSRDICQRGTSLTIQCQVDSQVTMMFWYRQQPGQSLTLIATANQGSEATYESGFVIDKFPISRPNLTFSTLTVSNMSPEDSSIYLCSVEDRGTSGQETQYFGPGTRLLVL.

This chain links TRBV5-1 with TRBJ2-7; 11 nucleotides agree with TRBD2. With V trimmed by 2 bases and J by 6 bases, 1 base remained unmatched. This CDR3 has 13 amino acids. Germline V gene lookup returns CDR1 SGHRS and CDR2 YFSETQ. This CDR3 reads CASSFLAGGEQYF. CDR3 sequence (DNA): TGCGCCAGCAGCTTCCTAGCGGGAGGCGAGCAGTACTTC.

This clonotype was counted ten times or more. V is TRBV5-1 and J is TRBJ2-1; 8 bases are shared with TRBD2. This CDR3 contains 14 residues. CDR1 SGHRS and CDR2 YFSETQ come from the germline V gene. The trim removed 4 bases at V and 9 bases at J, leaving 9 bases unmatched. DNA of the CDR3: TGCGCCAGCAGCATAGGGACTAGGGGGAGTGAGCAGTTCTTC. It translates to CASSIGTRGSEQFF.

This chain links TRBV5-1 with TRBJ2-5; the D is unclear. This CDR3 is built from 14 residues. V shed 0 bases and J shed 4 bases, with 10 bases lying between them. Germline V gives CDR1 SGHRS, CDR2 YFSETQ. The chain's CDR3 is CASSLDPAAETQYF. The CDR3, as DNA: TGCGCCAGCAGCTTGGATCCGGCGGCAGAGACCCAGTACTTC.

This clonotype was counted at least ten times. V gene TRBV27 combines with J gene TRBJ1-2; D is perhaps TRBD1 (6 bases). In germline, CDR1 is MNHEY, CDR2 SMNVEV (reference sequence). The CDR3 spans 15 residues. V was cut by 5 bases and J by 2 bases, with 15 bases left in between. CDR3: CASSRTGWENYGYTF. Written as DNA, the CDR3 is TGTGCCAGCAGTCGAACAGGGTGGGAAAACTATGGCTACACCTTC.

The chain employs TRBV4-1 and TRBJ1-3; D uncertain. With 1 base removed from V and 2 bases from J, the gap between germline ends came to 6 bases. CDR1 and CDR2 from the germline V gene are MGHRA and YSYEKL. CDR3 length: 14 residues. The CDR3 spells CASSQGTAGNTIYF. The CDR3 coding sequence is TGCGCCAGCAGCCAAGGGACGGCTGGAAACACCATATATTTT.

The genes are TRBV15 and TRBJ2-3; D possibly corresponds to TRBD1 (5 bases). Germline V lookup: CDR1 LNHNV, CDR2 YYDKDF (reference sequence). This CDR3 is 14 amino acids long. Trimming stripped 1 base from V and 5 bases from J, with 10 bases between. CDR3 sequence: CATSRGGQEDTQYF. The CDR3 nucleotides read TGTGCCACCAGCAGAGGTGGACAAGAAGATACGCAGTATTTT.

The chain carries TRBV12-3 or TRBV12-4 and TRBJ2-5; possible D gene TRBD1, 6 bases. V lost 2 bases to trimming and J lost 4 bases, with 11 bases between them. There are 14 residues in the CDR3. Written as DNA, the CDR3 is TGTGCCAGCAGTTTAACAGGGTTGGTAGAGACCCAGTACTTC. Amino acid sequence: CASSLTGLVETQYF.

V and J are TRBV6-1 and TRBJ2-7, with 8 bases aligning to TRBD2. In germline, CDR1 is MNHNS, CDR2 SASEGT. The V gene end was trimmed by 6 bases and the J gene end by 3 bases; junction bases not matched to a gene: 10. The CDR3 has 15 residues. In DNA form, the CDR3 reads TGTGCCAGCAGGGCCGGACTAGCCCCCCGCTACGAGCAGTACTTC. Encoded protein: CASRAGLAPRYEQYF.

This clonotype was seen only a few times. This chain uses TRBV30 with TRBJ2-1; no definite D call. CDR3 length: 14 amino acids. Looked up from germline, CDR1 is GTSNPN and CDR2 is SVGIG (reference sequence). V was pared by 3 bases and J by 7 bases, with 16 bases between. The CDR3 spells CAWRMGNMRNEQFF. CDR3 coding DNA: TGTGCCTGGAGGATGGGGAACATGAGGAATGAGCAGTTCTTC.